Listed below are T cell receptor beta chains from one sample, sequenced in a study of cytomegalovirus exposure and HLA in healthy donors. TCRdb's table, derived via immunoSEQ multiplex PCR, lists solely in-frame clones and lacks some. The data show 100,000 to 150,000 clones, 75% to 90% seen once. Sequenced material: PBMCs. Source of these receptors: a man aged 50 to 60 in good health and CMV-seronegative. Each CDR3 is given with its conserved first and last residue. D genes are given only for firm matches. Some rows have no size entry. The others give once, few or many, or a class for an expanded clone.

clone_size | j_call | d_call | cdr3_length | v_call | cdr3_aa | cdr3_nt
- | TRBJ2-1 | - | 12 | TRBV5-6 | CASSLGTGMQFF | TGTGCCAGCAGCTTGGGAACAGGGATGCAGTTCTTC
- | TRBJ1-5 | - | 13 | TRBV19 | CASGQGPRQPQHF | TGTGCCAGTGGTCAGGGGCCGAGGCAGCCCCAGCATTTT
once | TRBJ2-7 | TRBD2 | 19 | TRBV7-2 | CASSLARGTSGGFSDEQYF | TGTGCCAGCAGCTTGGCCCGAGGGACTAGCGGGGGGTTCAGCGACGAGCAGTACTTC
- | TRBJ1-2 | - | 14 | TRBV7-9 | CASSPLGGSDGYTF | TGTGCCAGCAGCCCCCTGGGGGGGAGCGATGGCTACACCTTC
- | TRBJ2-2 | - | 14 | TRBV28 | CASSPPRDTGELFF | TGTGCCAGCAGCCCCCCGCGGGACACCGGGGAGCTGTTTTTT
once | TRBJ2-7 | TRBD1 | 14 | TRBV11-2 | CASSSSGTGFQQYF | TGTGCCAGCAGCTCCTCCGGGACAGGGTTTCAGCAGTACTTC
- | TRBJ2-3 | - | 15 | TRBV11-1 | CASSFRAGLGDTQYF | TGTGCCAGCAGCTTTCGGGCGGGCTTAGGGGATACGCAGTATTTT
- | TRBJ2-5 | TRBD1 | 16 | TRBV2 | CASSPYDRVDQETQYF | TGTGCCAGCAGTCCGTACGACAGGGTGGACCAAGAGACCCAGTACTTC
- | TRBJ2-7 | - | 14 | TRBV5-1 | CASSSRQETYEQYF | TGCGCCAGCAGCTCCCGACAGGAGACCTACGAGCAGTACTTC
- | TRBJ2-3 | - | 13 | TRBV7-7 | CASSSGDADTQYF | TGTGCTAGCAGCTCAGGGGACGCGGATACGCAGTATTTT
- | TRBJ1-3 | - | 14 | TRBV18 | CASSPLAGAYTIYF | TGTGCCAGCTCCCCCCTGGCAGGGGCTTACACCATATATTTT
once | TRBJ2-7 | TRBD1 | 15 | TRBV19 | CASSPRDRGLDEQYF | TGTGCCAGTAGTCCCAGGGACAGGGGGTTGGACGAGCAGTACTTC
- | TRBJ2-3 | - | 14 | TRBV25-1 | CASSDRINTDTQYF | TGTGCCAGCAGTGACAGGATCAACACAGATACGCAGTATTTT
- | TRBJ2-3 | - | 13 | TRBV7-2 | CASSRDNTDTQYF | TGTGCCAGCAGCCGGGACAACACAGATACGCAGTATTTT
- | TRBJ2-7 | TRBD1 | 15 | TRBV9 | CASSVAGTGVYEQYF | TGTGCCAGCAGCGTAGCCGGGACAGGAGTCTACGAGCAGTACTTC
- | TRBJ2-7 | - | 14 | TRBV2 | CASSGDTSNYEQYF | TGTGCCAGCAGTGGAGACACGTCGAACTACGAGCAGTACTTC
- | TRBJ2-7 | - | 14 | TRBV5-4 | CASSPGRVSYEQYF | TGTGCCAGCAGCCCCGGCAGGGTCTCCTACGAGCAGTACTTC
- | TRBJ2-2 | TRBD1 | 15 | TRBV28 | CASSLTGTVTGELFF | TGTGCCAGCAGTTTAACAGGGACAGTCACCGGGGAGCTGTTTTTT
few | TRBJ2-2 | - | 14 | TRBV4-1 | CASSLGPNTGELFF | TGCGCCAGCAGCTTGGGCCCGAACACCGGGGAGCTGTTTTTT
- | TRBJ1-5 | TRBD1 | 15 | TRBV6-5 | CASSHDRARDQPQHF | TGTGCCAGCAGTCATGACAGGGCACGGGATCAGCCCCAGCATTTT
once | TRBJ1-3 | - | 15 | TRBV28 | CASRIQPGSRNTIYF | TGTGCCAGCAGAATACAGCCCGGCAGCCGAAACACCATATATTTT
- | TRBJ2-5 | - | 15 | TRBV4-3 | CASSQDLASRSTQYF | TGCGCCAGCAGCCAAGATCTAGCGAGCCGTTCGACCCAGTACTTC
- | TRBJ1-5 | - | 14 | TRBV12-5 | CASGPGVGNQPQHF | TGTGCTAGTGGTCCCGGGGTGGGCAATCAGCCCCAGCATTTT
- | TRBJ2-7 | TRBD2 | 19 | TRBV4-3 | CASSLPRPKKASGRGEQYF | TGCGCCAGCAGCCTCCCCCGGCCCAAAAAGGCTAGCGGGAGAGGTGAGCAGTACTTC
- | TRBJ2-7 | TRBD1 | 13 | TRBV19 | CASSPLNRGEQYF | TGTGCCAGTAGCCCTCTCAACAGGGGCGAGCAGTACTTC
- | TRBJ2-5 | - | 16 | TRBV12-5 | CASGLVLGGRQETQYF | TGTGCTAGTGGTTTGGTACTAGGAGGGCGGCAAGAGACCCAGTACTTC
- | TRBJ1-5 | - | 15 | TRBV12-5 | CASGLGTAMPGPQHF | TGTGCTAGTGGTTTGGGGACAGCCATGCCGGGGCCCCAGCATTTT
- | TRBJ2-5 | - | 11 | TRBV13 | CASSLRETQYF | TGTGCCAGCAGCTTGAGGGAGACCCAGTACTTC
- | TRBJ2-5 | TRBD2 | 18 | TRBV2 | CASMNFRFRAGEEETQYF | TGTGCCAGCATGAACTTCAGGTTTCGAGCGGGGGAGGAAGAGACCCAGTACTTC
- | TRBJ1-1 | - | 14 | TRBV27 | CASSYTAGGTEAFF | TGTGCCAGCAGTTACACGGCCGGGGGAACTGAAGCTTTCTTT